These T cell receptor beta chains were read from a single sample in a study of CD8 T cells in Susac syndrome. One entry per CDR3 protein, called by TCRdb with MiXCR from the immunoSEQ multiplex PCR reads. The sample includes about 190,000 distinct CDR3 sequences, approximately 95% seen only once; the top ten take around 0.15%. The sample taken for sequencing was CD8+ T cells from PBMCs. These receptors were collected from a human donor with Susac syndrome. Both conserved end residues are part of each CDR3. The D gene is left open where the match is weak. Rows give clone size only sometimes, using once, few, many, or a class for an expanded clone.

clone size | J gene | D gene | V gene | CDR3 DNA | CDR3 protein
. | TRBJ2-1 | TRBD2 | TRBV12-5 | TGTGCTAGTGGTTTTCTAGCGGGGAGCGAGAATGAGCAGTTCTTC | CASGFLAGSENEQFF
. | TRBJ1-2 | . | TRBV3-1 | TGTGCCAGCAAGGGTCTGGGGGAAAATAACTATGGCTACACCTTC | CASKGLGENNYGYTF
. | TRBJ2-1 | . | TRBV3-1 | TGTGCCAGCAGCGACCGGATTGAGCAGTTCTTC | CASSDRIEQFF
. | TRBJ2-1 | . | TRBV20-1 | TGCAGTGCTAGCGACTTATACAATGAGCAGTTCTTC | CSASDLYNEQFF
. | TRBJ1-3 | TRBD1 | TRBV30 | TGTGCCTGGTCCCGGGACAGGGGGCCTGGAAACACCATATATTTT | CAWSRDRGPGNTIYF
few | TRBJ2-7 | . | TRBV12-3/TRBV12-4 | TGTGCCAGCAGTTTTGGCCAGGGGCCCTACGAGCAGTACTTC | CASSFGQGPYEQYF
. | TRBJ1-5 | . | TRBV6-5 | TGTGCCAGCAGGCCGTCTCTTGGTCAGCCCCAGCATTTT | CASRPSLGQPQHF
. | TRBJ2-4 | TRBD2 | TRBV30 | TGTGCCTGGAGACTAGCGGGAGCCAAAAACATTCAGTACTTC | CAWRLAGAKNIQYF
. | TRBJ2-5 | . | TRBV27 | TGTGCCAGCAGTTTAGTCAGGGGGGAAGGGGAGACCCAGTACTTC | CASSLVRGEGETQYF
. | TRBJ2-3 | . | TRBV12-3/TRBV12-4 | TGTGCCAGCACCGAGTGGGGAACTAGCACAGATACGCAGTATTTT | CASTEWGTSTDTQYF
. | TRBJ2-5 | . | TRBV5-1 | TGCGCCAGCAGCTTGGTAGGGGAGGCCATTCAAGAGACCCAGTACTTC | CASSLVGEAIQETQYF
. | TRBJ2-7 | . | TRBV9 | TGTGCCAGCAGCGCGGACAGACAGACCTACGAGCAGTACTTC | CASSADRQTYEQYF
once | TRBJ2-3 | . | TRBV25-1 | TGTGCCAGCAACCGTCCGACCACAGATACGCAGTATTTT | CASNRPTTDTQYF
. | TRBJ1-2 | . | TRBV20-1 | TGCAGTGCTATTACCCCGGACACGGTCTATGGCTACACCTTC | CSAITPDTVYGYTF
. | TRBJ2-5 | . | TRBV6-1 | TGTGCCAGCAGTGGGACAGTACAAGAGACCCAGTACTTC | CASSGTVQETQYF
. | TRBJ1-1 | . | TRBV4-2 | TGTGCCAGCAGCCAAGATAACCAGGCTCCCAGTCGAGCTTTCTTT | CASSQDNQAPSRAFF
. | TRBJ1-2 | TRBD1 | TRBV5-8 | TGTGCCAGCGATTTCGGGACAGAGACCTATGGCTACACCTTC | CASDFGTETYGYTF
once | TRBJ1-2 | . | TRBV20-1 | TGCAGTGCTATCGCGACAGCCAACTCCCCAGGCTATGGCTACACCTTC | CSAIATANSPGYGYTF